Below are 18 T cell receptor beta chains sequenced from a single sample in a study of cytomegalovirus exposure and HLA in healthy donors. TCRdb's table, derived via immunoSEQ multiplex PCR, lists solely in-frame clones and lacks some. This table holds 150,000 to 200,000 clones, 89% found once. Sequenced: PBMCs. The receptors shown here come from a young woman in good health and CMV-seropositive.

The V call is TRBV30, the J call TRBJ1-4; tentative D call: TRBD1 (5 bases). The CDR3 extends over 14 amino acids. V was shortened by 4 bases and J by 4 bases, with 13 bases between the two germline ends. Per germline, CDR1 GTSNPN and CDR2 SVGIG (reference sequence). CDR3 DNA sequence: TGTGCCTGGATGCGTGGGGGGTTTAATGAAAAACTGTTTTTT. Protein: CAWMRGGFNEKLFF.

The chain has TRBV9 and TRBJ2-1; D is undetermined. This CDR3 region has 11 residues. From germline, CDR1 is SGDLS and CDR2 YYNGEE. V shed 3 bases and J shed 7 bases, with 5 bases lying between them. The CDR3 coding sequence is TGTGCCAGCAGCGCCCAAAATGAGCAGTTCTTC. Its translation: CASSAQNEQFF.

The chain has TRBV18 and TRBJ2-3, with TRBD1 matching over 7 bases. The CDR3 runs to 16 residues. After removal of 6 bases from V and 7 bases from J, the junction contained 16 bases not matched to a gene. Germline loops: CDR1 KGHSH, CDR2 LQKENI. CDR3 nucleotides: TGTGCCAGCTCTAATCTACCGGGACAGACGACGAATACGCAGTATTTT. As protein: CASSNLPGQTTNTQYF.

V gene TRBV5-6 combines with J gene TRBJ1-2; D is possibly TRBD1 (6 bases). CDR3 length equals 14 residues. Trimming cost V 0 bases and J 4 bases, with 10 bases left between them. Germline V gene data show CDR1 as SGHDT and CDR2 as YYEEEE. Here the CDR3 DNA reads TGTGCCAGCAGCTTGGGTAGGGGGTTCTATGGCTACACCTTC. It is translated as CASSLGRGFYGYTF.

The chain links TRBV5-4 to TRBJ2-1, with 13 bases fitting TRBD2. The germline V gene has CDR1 SGHNT and CDR2 YYREEE (reference sequence). V lost 4 bases and J lost 1; bases outside the gene matches: 8. This CDR3 is 18 amino acids long. The CDR3: CASSTPGLAGISYNEQFF. The CDR3 DNA follows: TGTGCCAGCAGCACTCCGGGACTAGCGGGGATTTCCTACAATGAGCAGTTCTTC.

The J gene is TRBJ2-1, the V gene TRBV12-2; the D call of TRBD1 is as the table states it, not checked on the DNA. TRBV12-2 is labeled a pseudogene. This CDR3 is built from 16 residues. CDR3: CASRLGTANSYNEQFF. The CDR3 region has the DNA TGTGCAAGTCGCCTGGGGACAGCAAATTCCTACAATGAGCAGTTCTTC.

The V call is TRBV30, the J call TRBJ2-7; perhaps TRBD2 as D (6 bases). Trimming pared 0 bases from V and 4 bases from J, leaving 19 bases between. Germline values: CDR1 GTSNPN, CDR2 SVGIG (reference sequence). The CDR3 runs to 16 residues. The CDR3 reads CAWSVRVGSHGYEQYF. The CDR3 DNA sequence: TGTGCCTGGAGTGTACGGGTCGGGAGTCACGGGTACGAGCAGTACTTC.

V and J are TRBV4-1 and TRBJ2-7, with 8 bases aligning to TRBD1. Per germline, CDR1 MGHRA and CDR2 YSYEKL. The CDR3 loop spans 15 amino acids. With V trimmed by 4 bases and J by 6 bases, 11 bases remained unmatched. The CDR3 nucleotides read TGCGCCAGCAGCCTTGGGGCAGGGGGCTATAGCGAGCAGTACTTC. Translating it yields CASSLGAGGYSEQYF.

The chain recombines TRBV7-9 with TRBJ1-2; D gene ambiguous. CDR1 is SEHNR, CDR2 FQNEAQ, per germline (reference sequence). V was trimmed by 1 base and J by 4 bases, leaving 10 bases between them. The CDR3 spans 14 residues. This CDR3 is CASSLDAGFYGYTF. The CDR3 nucleotides read TGTGCCAGCAGCTTAGACGCGGGATTCTATGGCTACACCTTC.

This clone showed up just a few times. The chain joins TRBV5-1 to TRBJ1-2; the match to TRBD1 covers 7 bases. Germline-derived CDR1 and CDR2 are SGHRS and YFSETQ. V was clipped by 7 bases and J by 0 bases; unmatched bases: 6. This CDR3 is 14 amino acids long. The CDR3 region is CASRNGTANYGYTF. DNA for the CDR3: TGCGCCAGCCGGAACGGGACAGCTAACTATGGCTACACCTTC.

The CDR3 DNA follows: TGTGCCAGCAGCTCCGGGACTTCAAGCCAGCCCCAGCATTTT. Amino acid sequence: CASSSGTSSQPQHF. J is TRBJ1-5 and V is TRBV7-9, with a possible D match to TRBD1 (5 bases). The CDR3 extends over 14 amino acids. CDR1 and CDR2 from the germline V gene are SEHNR and FQNEAQ (reference sequence). Trimming pared 4 bases from V and 7 bases from J, leaving 14 bases between.

The chain is built from TRBV4-2 and TRBJ2-3; perhaps TRBD2 as D (5 bases). The CDR3 covers 14 residues. The V end was cut by 1 base, the J end by 5 bases, with 10 bases between. Germline V gene lookup returns CDR1 LGHNA and CDR2 YNFKEQ. This CDR3 is CASSQVPEGDTQYF. CDR3 DNA: TGTGCCAGCAGCCAAGTCCCAGAGGGAGATACGCAGTATTTT.

The chain joins TRBV19 to TRBJ2-7, with D unresolved. The V gene's germline CDR1 is LNHDA and CDR2 SQIVND (reference sequence). V was cut by 3 bases and J by 7 bases, with 16 bases left in between. This CDR3 has 14 amino acids. The CDR3 DNA reads as TGTGCCAGTAGTATTACCCATTTGGCTTTGGAGCAGTACTTC. It encodes CASSITHLALEQYF.

The chain recombines TRBV18 with TRBJ2-3, with 8 bases matching TRBD2. This CDR3 has 16 amino acids. Germline CDR1 is KGHSH and CDR2 is LQKENI. The J segment lost 2 bases and the V segment lost 2 bases, leaving 6 bases of the junction unmatched. CDR3 DNA: TGTGCCAGCTCACCAGCCACGGGAGGGCCCACAGATACGCAGTATTTT. Translation gives CASSPATGGPTDTQYF.

CDR3 coding DNA: TGTGCCTCCGGGACAGGGGGTAGGAATCAGCCCCAGCATTTT. This encodes CASGTGGRNQPQHF. V gene TRBV27 combines with J gene TRBJ1-5; 11 bases match TRBD1. J gave up 4 bases and V 11 bases, and 7 bases lay outside the gene matches. The germline CDR1 and CDR2 sequences are MNHEY and SMNVEV (reference sequence). The length of the CDR3 is 14 residues.

V is TRBV11-2 and J is TRBJ2-1, with D unclear. CDR1 is SGHAT and CDR2 is FQNNGV in the germline V gene. V shed 5 bases and J shed 9 bases, with 8 bases lying between them. This CDR3 has 11 residues. The CDR3 nucleotides are TGTGCCAGCAGCCCCTTTTTTGAGCAGTTCTTC. Translation gives CASSPFFEQFF.

The CDR3 region is CASSLLGAAVYNEQFF. The CDR3 coding sequence is TGTGCCAGCAGCCTGCTGGGGGCGGCGGTGTACAATGAGCAGTTCTTC. This chain joins TRBV7-2 and TRBJ2-1, with D possibly TRBD1 on 6 matching bases. The CDR3 extends over 16 amino acids. Germline CDR1 reads SGHTA; CDR2 reads FQGNSA. Trimming removed 5 bases at V and 4 bases at J, with 18 bases between.

The chain employs TRBV5-4 and TRBJ1-2; D possibly corresponds to TRBD1 (5 bases). Trimming stripped 4 bases from V and 2 bases from J, with 15 bases between. The CDR3 has 15 amino acids. Germline CDR1 SGHNT, CDR2 YYREEE (reference sequence). This CDR3 is CASSPDGQINYGYTF. CDR3 bases: TGTGCCAGCAGCCCGGATGGACAAATAAACTATGGCTACACCTTC.